This TCR beta chain appears in the sequencing data of a study of glioma-infiltrating T cells after dendritic cell vaccination. Time point defined: after dendritic cell vaccination, including at tumor progression/relapse. Of note for this clone: Its antigen is not identified.

Primers: 60 V beta forward and 13 J beta reverse. Repertoires were generated with immunoSEQ multiplex PCR, while TCRdb's copy carries only in-frame clones and drops some. Of under 130,000 clones detected, nearly 90% appear once; the ten largest clones hold approximately 2.7%. Findings of the study overall: Survival was not directly related to TCR clonality in these patients. Patients with more pretreatment TILs had longer time to progression and survival.

CDR3 size: 14 residues. CDR1 and CDR2 (germline): KGHSH, LQKENI. Trimming left V 0 bases short and J 4 bases short, with 9 bases between. This receptor was taken from a human donor with glioblastoma. The V gene is TRBV18, the J gene TRBJ2-5; tentative D call: TRBD1 (6 bases). Material: blood, obtained after dendritic cell vaccination. The CDR3 region has the DNA TGTGCCAGCTCACCACCAACAGGGAGAGAGACCCAGTACTTC. It encodes CASSPPTGRETQYF.